This T cell receptor beta chain was documented in a study of blood T cells in healthy people across ages. Points from the study as a whole: For the donors, CMV status was unknown and possibly confounded expanded clonotype changes. The lack of PBMC sorting stopped any conclusive naive versus antigen-experienced comparison.

Using a J-beta primer mix together with a sample-barcoded 5' primer, a second PCR was run for about 7 to 12 cycles. In TCRdb, the 5' RACE reads were re-called with MiXCR into one record per CDR3 protein. The table has 1.5 million to 2 million distinct CDR3 sequences, under 30% seen once. A few counts support this clonotype. The antigen is unknown. Donor samples were obtained from healthy Caucasian individuals from Russia, aged 6 to 90. Sequencing input: blood. The TCR originated in a woman aged 25 to 45 in good health.

In DNA, the CDR3 is TGTGCCAGCAGCGTGGGACAGGGGGCTGGAGAGACCCAGTACTTC. This sequence encodes CASSVGQGAGETQYF. The chain recombines TRBV5-6 with TRBJ2-5, with TRBD1 matching over 12 bases. Per the germline V gene, CDR1 is SGHDT and CDR2 is YYEEEE. The CDR3 covers 15 residues. With V trimmed by 4 bases and J by 4 bases, 5 bases remained unmatched.